Listed here are 25 T cell receptor beta chains from one sample, sequenced in a study of shared clonotypes between healthy human individuals (TCRdb year 2020). The protocol used for the library was the immunoSEQ multiplex PCR assay. TCRdb retrieved this table from immuneACCESS and kept in-frame rearrangements only. Not all clones are present; in checked studies, unresolved V genes account for under half, and no reason is known for the remainder. The sample profile shows about 2.2 million clones; approximately 92% of them were found once. About 1.7% of the sample belongs to the ten largest clones. CD8 naive samples consisted of CD45RO-negative cells that were positively selected for CCR7, yielding a CD45RA+CCR7+ population without TemRA cells. Specimen: naive CD8+ T cells from PBMCs. This specimen's cell subset or site label, per the study, means: CD45RA+CCR7+. The receptor source for this set is a man aged 18 to 29 in good health. Some clones in this sample may be carry-over from other donors' samples.

The rearrangement uses TRBV7-6 and TRBJ2-1; D might be TRBD2 (5 bases). Deletions cut 5 bases from V and 7 bases from J, with 15 bases between. CDR3 length: 14 amino acids. Germline V gives CDR1 SGHVS, CDR2 FNYEAQ. CDR3: CASSDGLRGNEQFF. CDR3 nucleotide sequence: TGTGCCAGCAGCGACGGGCTTCGCGGGAATGAGCAGTTCTTC.

The gene calls are TRBV9 and TRBJ2-1; 8 bases map to TRBD1. Trimming took 0 bases from V and 12 from J; bases not matched to a gene: 2. Germline-derived CDR1 and CDR2 are SGDLS and YYNGEE. This CDR3 has 12 amino acids. The CDR3 bases are TGTGCCAGCAGCGTAGCTGGACAGGGGCAGTTCTTC. Amino acids: CASSVAGQGQFF.

This sequence joins TRBV29-1 and TRBJ2-7; 9 bases map to TRBD1. Trimming at V came to 4 bases and at J to 3 bases, leaving 4 bases not matched to a gene. CDR3 length: 13 amino acids. Per germline, CDR1 SQVTM and CDR2 ANQGSEA. CDR3 bases: TGCAGCGTTGGGACAGGGGTCGGCTACGAGCAGTACTTC. This gives the protein CSVGTGVGYEQYF.

Of note for this clone: Distinct nucleotide sequences in the sample also encode this CDR3. The rearrangement joins TRBV28 to TRBJ2-7, with a tentative D call TRBD2 (6 bases). This CDR3 comprises 14 residues. Germline-derived CDR1 and CDR2 are MDHEN and SYDVKM. V was shortened by 6 bases and J by 3 bases, with 15 bases between the two germline ends. The CDR3 DNA reads as TGTGCCAGCAGCCTGTCCCTAGCGCACTACGAGCAGTACTTC. This gives the protein CASSLSLAHYEQYF.

The chain links TRBV7-9 to TRBJ2-3, with a tentative D call TRBD2 (5 bases). The CDR3 loop spans 17 amino acids. The germline V gene has CDR1 SEHNR and CDR2 FQNEAQ (reference sequence). The V gene lost 4 bases and the J gene lost 4 bases, with 21 bases spanning the gap. Here the CDR3 DNA reads TGTGCCAGCAGCTCCAGCGCCAAGCGGATCAACGCAGATACGCAGTATTTT. It is translated as CASSSSAKRINADTQYF.

V gene TRBV14 combines with J gene TRBJ2-7; 8 bases match TRBD2. Germline assignment: CDR1 SGHDN and CDR2 FVKESK. With V trimmed by 4 bases and J by 5 bases, 7 bases remained unmatched. The CDR3 is 14 amino acids. The CDR3 protein is CASSLRTSPDEQYF. The CDR3, as DNA: TGTGCCAGCAGCCTACGGACTAGCCCGGACGAGCAGTACTTC.

Regarding this clone: Different DNA sequences within this sample yield the same CDR3. CDR3 coding DNA: TGTGCCAGCAGTTTACTAGCGGCCCCCGATACGCAGTATTTT. It codes for CASSLLAAPDTQYF. V and J are TRBV27 and TRBJ2-3, with TRBD2 matching 7 bases. The trim removed 2 bases at V and 6 bases at J, leaving 5 bases unmatched. This CDR3 region has 14 residues. CDR1 MNHEY and CDR2 SMNVEV come from the germline V gene (reference sequence).

J is TRBJ1-1 and V is TRBV25-1; 7 bases line up with TRBD1. Germline CDR1 MGHDK, CDR2 SYGVNS. V was clipped by 1 base and J by 3 bases; unmatched bases: 8. The CDR3 is 16 amino acids. CDR3 sequence (DNA): TGTGCCAGCAGTGAATCGCTAGGGGGCATCGACACTGAAGCTTTCTTT. Its translation is CASSESLGGIDTEAFF.

Of note for this clone: Other DNA sequences in this specimen translate into the identical CDR3. The chain joins TRBV6-1 to TRBJ1-2; the D is unclear. Germline V gene lookup returns CDR1 MNHNS and CDR2 SASEGT. Trimming shortened V by 6 bases and J by 0 bases, and 8 bases separated the two germline ends. CDR3 length: 13 amino acids. CDR3 region: CASRGQPNYGYTF. The CDR3 DNA reads as TGTGCCAGCAGGGGTCAACCTAACTATGGCTACACCTTC.

This rearrangement joins TRBV10-2 to TRBJ2-2; perhaps TRBD2 as D (6 bases). Germline-derived CDR1 and CDR2 are WSHSY and SAAADI. This CDR3 contains 18 residues. Between the trimmed V and J ends, which lost 3 bases and 7 bases, there was a span of 24 bases. The CDR3 is CASSDSMSFGGRNGELFF. In nucleotides, the CDR3 is TGCGCCAGCAGTGACAGTATGTCCTTCGGAGGGCGTAACGGGGAGCTGTTTTTT.

V usage is TRBV6-5 and J usage is TRBJ2-7; a possible D gene is TRBD1 (6 bases). The CDR3 length is 15 residues. Germline loops: CDR1 MNHEY, CDR2 SVGAGI. The V gene lost 2 bases and the J gene lost 4 bases, with 15 bases spanning the gap. For the CDR3, the DNA is TGTGCCAGCAGTTACAGGGGGACGATCCCGTACGAGCAGTACTTC. Translation gives CASSYRGTIPYEQYF.

The genes are TRBV23-1 and TRBJ2-1; no reliable D call. TRBV23-1 is noted as an ORF with a role that remains uncertain. The CDR3 totals 16 residues. Deletions cut 0 bases from V and 3 bases from J, with 12 bases between. The CDR3 region has the DNA TGCGCCAGCAGTCAATCGTTAGGCGGCCGCTACAATGAGCAGTTCTTC. It translates to CASSQSLGGRYNEQFF.

This clone was seen once. This sequence joins TRBV5-1 and TRBJ2-7; 15 bases are shared with TRBD2. V shed 4 bases and J 3 bases; nucleotides not matched to a gene: 11. The length of the CDR3 is 18 residues. Looked up from germline, CDR1 is SGHRS and CDR2 is YFSETQ. CDR3 in amino acids: CASSPTPGLAGGRYEQYF. For the CDR3, the DNA is TGCGCCAGCAGCCCGACTCCGGGACTAGCGGGAGGACGCTACGAGCAGTACTTC. The complete variable domain, with remaining parts taken from reference TRBV5-1 and TRBJ2-7, reads KAGVTQTPRYLIKTRGQQVTLSCSPISGHRSVSWYQQTPGQGLQFLFEYFSETQRNKGNFPGRFSGRQFSNSRSEMNVSTLELGDSALYLCASSPTPGLAGGRYEQYFGPGTRLTVT.

This chain links TRBV14 with TRBJ2-3; D unresolved. The germline V gene encodes CDR1 SGHDN and CDR2 FVKESK. This CDR3 has 18 residues. Trimming shortened V by 1 base and J by 2 bases, and 19 bases separated the two germline ends. CDR3 protein: CASSQGGQVISYTDTQYF. CDR3 coding DNA: TGTGCCAGCAGCCAAGGGGGTCAGGTTATTTCCTACACAGATACGCAGTATTTT. Full variable domain (remainder filled in from reference TRBV14 and TRBJ2-3): EAGVTQFPSHSVIEKGQTVTLRCDPISGHDNLYWYRRVMGKEIKFLLHFVKESKQDESGMPNNRFLAERTGGTYSTLKVQPAELEDSGVYFCASSQGGQVISYTDTQYFGPGTRLTVL.

The gene calls are TRBV9 and TRBJ2-3, with TRBD2 matching 9 bases. This CDR3 has 16 amino acids. Per the germline V gene, CDR1 is SGDLS and CDR2 is YYNGEE. V gave up 4 bases and J gave up 5 bases; unmatched junction bases: 11. The CDR3 reads CASSPSGGRARDTQYF. CDR3 in DNA: TGTGCCAGCAGCCCCTCCGGCGGGAGGGCCAGAGATACGCAGTATTTT.

The chain couples TRBV30 to TRBJ2-7; 9 bases fit TRBD2. Germline V gene data show CDR1 as GTSNPN and CDR2 as SVGIG (reference sequence). The CDR3 is made up of 14 amino acids. The V gene end was trimmed by 8 bases and the J gene end by 7 bases; junction bases not matched to a gene: 15. CDR3 sequence reads: CAGGVAGGIWEQYF. The CDR3 nucleotides read TGTGCCGGGGGGGTTGCGGGAGGGATATGGGAGCAGTACTTC. The full variable domain, completed using reference TRBV30 and TRBJ2-7, is SQTIHQWPATLVQPVGSPLSLECTVEGTSNPNLYWYRQAAGRGLQLLFYSVGIGQISSEVPQNLSASRPQDRQFILSSKKLLLSDSGFYLCAGGVAGGIWEQYFGPGTRLTVT.

The chain has TRBV30 and TRBJ2-7; D is unclear. The CDR3 runs 13 residues. The germline CDR1 and CDR2 sequences are GTSNPN and SVGIG (reference sequence). Trimming cost V 0 bases and J 3 bases, with 9 bases left between them. CDR3 protein: CAWSVGLVYEQYF. The CDR3 nucleotides read TGTGCCTGGAGTGTGGGATTAGTCTACGAGCAGTACTTC.

This chain links TRBV27 with TRBJ2-7, with 9 bases identical to TRBD1. Germline trimming cut 5 bases from V and 2 bases from J; bases unmatched to any gene: 7. CDR3 length: 15 residues. The germline CDR1 and CDR2 sequences are MNHEY and SMNVEV (reference sequence). The chain's CDR3 is CASSPRDRATYEQYF. CDR3 nucleotide sequence: TGTGCCAGCAGTCCCCGGGACAGGGCCACCTACGAGCAGTACTTC.

Worth noting for this clone: The sample contains more than one DNA sequence encoding this CDR3. The chain links TRBV4-1 to TRBJ2-7, with D possibly being TRBD2 (6 bases). From germline, CDR1 is MGHRA and CDR2 YSYEKL. The length of the CDR3 is 14 residues. The V end was cut by 4 bases, the J end by 0 bases, with 10 bases between. CDR3 sequence: CASSPGTGSYEQYF. CDR3 bases: TGCGCCAGCAGCCCCGGGACTGGCTCCTACGAGCAGTACTTC.

This clone appeared a single time. The V and J genes are TRBV9 and TRBJ1-3, with D possibly matching TRBD1 (6 bases). The V gene lost 0 bases and the J gene lost 1 base, with 20 bases spanning the gap. CDR3 length: 19 amino acids. CDR1 and CDR2 (germline): SGDLS, YYNGEE. As DNA, the CDR3 is TGTGCCAGCAGCGTAGGCCTCCAAGGACAGACGACTTCTGGAAACACCATATATTTT. Its translation is CASSVGLQGQTTSGNTIYF.

The chain links TRBV4-2 to TRBJ1-2; D call uncertain. Between the trimmed V and J ends, which lost 8 bases and 3 bases, there was a span of 16 bases. The V gene's germline CDR1 is LGHNA and CDR2 YNFKEQ. CDR3 length equals 14 residues. CDR3 nucleotides: TGTGCCAGCTCTTCCCGGGCTCCGGACTATGGCTACACCTTC. As protein: CASSSRAPDYGYTF.

This clone was counted once. The chain couples TRBV27 to TRBJ2-1; D ambiguous. This CDR3 comprises 16 residues. CDR1 and CDR2 from the germline V gene are MNHEY and SMNVEV (reference sequence). The V end lost 4 bases, the J end lost 12 bases, and 25 bases lay between the germline ends. This CDR3 reads CASSYLGPTYNDGQFF. As DNA, the CDR3 is TGTGCCAGCAGTTACCTCGGGCCGACCTACAATGATGGGCAGTTCTTC.

To note about this clone: Other DNA variants within this sample encode the same CDR3. Here the CDR3 DNA reads TGTGCCAGCAGCTTAGGGGGGTCCTACAATGAGCAGTTCTTC. As protein: CASSLGGSYNEQFF. This chain joins TRBV7-3 and TRBJ2-1; weak D call: TRBD2 (6 bases). V lost 2 bases and J lost 1, with 6 bases in between. The CDR3 loop spans 14 amino acids. Germline loops: CDR1 SGHTA, CDR2 FQGTGA.

The J gene is TRBJ1-1, the V gene TRBV27; TRBD1 agrees at 9 bases. Germline assignment: CDR1 MNHEY and CDR2 SMNVEV (reference sequence). The CDR3 is made up of 17 amino acids. V lost 4 bases to trimming and J lost 0 bases; unmatched junction nucleotides: 9. The CDR3 loop is CASSYVLGQGMNTEAFF. The CDR3 DNA reads TGTGCCAGCAGTTACGTCTTGGGACAGGGCATGAACACTGAAGCTTTCTTT.

This chain connects TRBV7-8 to TRBJ2-1; 14 bases are a match to TRBD2. The V gene end was trimmed by 5 bases and the J gene end by 2 bases; junction bases not matched to a gene: 14. The germline V gene has CDR1 SGHVS and CDR2 FQNEAQ. This CDR3 region has 20 residues. The CDR3 DNA reads as TGTGCCAGCAGCATGGGACTAGCGGGAGCCTTTGACATAACCTACAATGAGCAGTTCTTC. It specifies CASSMGLAGAFDITYNEQFF.